This T cell receptor (beta chain) was obtained from a study of T cell repertoires in cytomegalovirus infection. Study at large: Public TCR beta signatures indicated both CMV infection and matching HLA type.

MiXCR, run by TCRdb on the reads, gives a single entry per CDR3 protein. Of roughly 100,000 distinct CDR3 sequences in the sample, more than 15% were seen once. The V and J ends lost 4 bases and 1 base, in that order; junction bases with no gene match: 6. Germline values: CDR1 SGDLS, CDR2 YYNGEE. This CDR3 has 15 residues. This clonotype was detected ten times or more. The sequencing sample was made of PBMCs. This TCR was sampled from a human donor in good health (CMV status not recorded). Some clones in this sample may be carry-over from other donors' samples. J is TRBJ2-3 and V is TRBV9; 7 nucleotides match TRBD1. As DNA, the CDR3 is TGTGCCAGCAGCAGCCGACAGGGTCGCACAGATACGCAGTATTTT. Amino acid sequence: CASSSRQGRTDTQYF. The full variable domain, its missing parts supplied by reference TRBV9 and TRBJ2-3, is DSGVTQTPKHLITATGQRVTLRCSPRSGDLSVYWYQQSLDQGLQFLIQYYNGEERAKGNILERFSAQQFPDLHSELNLSSLELGDSALYFCASSSRQGRTDTQYFGPGTRLTVL.